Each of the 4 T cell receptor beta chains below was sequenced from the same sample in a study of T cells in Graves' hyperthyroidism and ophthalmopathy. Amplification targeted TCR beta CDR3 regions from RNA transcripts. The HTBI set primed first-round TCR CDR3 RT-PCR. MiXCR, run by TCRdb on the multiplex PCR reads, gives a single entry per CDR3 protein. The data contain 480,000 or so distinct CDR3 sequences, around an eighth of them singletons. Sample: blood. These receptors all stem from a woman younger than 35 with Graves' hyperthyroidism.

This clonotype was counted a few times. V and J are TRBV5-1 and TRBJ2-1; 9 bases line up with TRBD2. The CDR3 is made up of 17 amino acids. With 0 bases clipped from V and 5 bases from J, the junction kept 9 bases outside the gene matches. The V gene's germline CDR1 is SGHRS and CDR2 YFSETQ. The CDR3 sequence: CASSLASLTSGHNEQFF. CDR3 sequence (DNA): TGCGCCAGCAGCTTGGCCTCTCTGACTAGCGGCCACAATGAGCAGTTCTTC.

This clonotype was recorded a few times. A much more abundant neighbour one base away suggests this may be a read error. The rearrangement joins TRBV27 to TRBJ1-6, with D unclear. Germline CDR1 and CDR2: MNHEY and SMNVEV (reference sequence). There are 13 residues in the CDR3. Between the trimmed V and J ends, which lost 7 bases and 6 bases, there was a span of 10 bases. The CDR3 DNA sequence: TGTGCCAGCAACCTGTCCGCTAATTCACCCCTCCACTTT. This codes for CASNLSANSPLHF.

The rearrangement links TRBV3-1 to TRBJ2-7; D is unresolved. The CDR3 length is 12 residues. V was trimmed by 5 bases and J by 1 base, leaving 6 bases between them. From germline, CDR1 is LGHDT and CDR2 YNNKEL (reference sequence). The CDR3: CASSYYSYEQYF. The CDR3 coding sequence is TGTGCCAGCAGCTACTATTCCTACGAGCAGTACTTC.

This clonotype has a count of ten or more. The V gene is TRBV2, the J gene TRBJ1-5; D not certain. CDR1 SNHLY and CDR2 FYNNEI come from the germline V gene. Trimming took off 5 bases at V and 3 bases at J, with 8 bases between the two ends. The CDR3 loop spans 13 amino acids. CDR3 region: CASSRTDNQPQHF. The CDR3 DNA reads TGTGCCAGCAGTAGGACGGACAATCAGCCCCAGCATTTT.